This TCR beta chain was sequenced in a study of technical replicates of blood from several donors. TCRdb keeps only in-frame clones here, not all; method: immunoSEQ multiplex PCR. Counted here are under 95,000 clones, about 98% occurring once; the ten biggest clones make up around 0.15%. The CDR3 runs 14 residues. V lost 6 bases and J lost 7, with 19 bases in between. Germline CDR1 reads SGHRS; CDR2 reads YFSETQ. Material: T cells isolated from PBMCs. This receptor was taken from a human donor in good health. The J gene is TRBJ1-2, the V gene TRBV5-1; D gene ambiguous. CDR3: CASKVNPLGGGYTF. The CDR3 DNA follows: TGCGCCAGCAAGGTAAACCCCCTGGGAGGTGGCTACACCTTC.